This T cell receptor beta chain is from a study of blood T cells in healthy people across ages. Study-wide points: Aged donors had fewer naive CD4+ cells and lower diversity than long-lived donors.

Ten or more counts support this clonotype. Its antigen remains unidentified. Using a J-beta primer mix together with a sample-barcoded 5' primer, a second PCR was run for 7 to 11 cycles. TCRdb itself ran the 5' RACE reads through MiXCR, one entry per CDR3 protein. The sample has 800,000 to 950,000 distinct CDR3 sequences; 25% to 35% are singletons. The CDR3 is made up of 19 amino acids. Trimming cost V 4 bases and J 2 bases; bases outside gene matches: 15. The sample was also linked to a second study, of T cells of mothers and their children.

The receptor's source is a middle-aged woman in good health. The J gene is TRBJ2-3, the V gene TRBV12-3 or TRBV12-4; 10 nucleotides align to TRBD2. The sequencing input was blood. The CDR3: CASSSLRATSGRYTDTQYF. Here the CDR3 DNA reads TGTGCCAGCAGTTCCTTACGGGCGACTAGCGGGCGATACACAGATACGCAGTATTTT.